The rows below give T cell receptor beta chains drawn from one sample of a study of identical twins. TCRdb reprocessed the 5' RACE reads via MiXCR and lists one record per CDR3 protein. The table has about 530,000 distinct CDR3 sequences, around 20% seen once. These data are also associated with another study on yellow fever vaccine responses in identical twins.

Sequencing used CD4+ T cells sorted from blood. These receptors all come from a young woman in good health. Each CDR3 is given with its conserved first and last residue. The D gene is left open where the match is weak. Size is stated for part of the rows, as once, few or many counts, or as a class when the clone is expanded.

clone size: .; V gene: TRBV20-1; J gene: TRBJ2-3; D gene: .; CDR3 DNA: TGCAGTGCTAGCGGGGAGGCAGATACGCAGTATTTT; CDR3 protein: CSASGEADTQYF
clone size: few; V gene: TRBV12-3/TRBV12-4; J gene: TRBJ1-2; D gene: .; CDR3 DNA: TGTGCCAGCACGAGACAGACCAACTATGGCTACACCTTC; CDR3 protein: CASTRQTNYGYTF
clone size: .; V gene: TRBV4-1; J gene: TRBJ2-1; D gene: TRBD2; CDR3 DNA: TGCGCCAGCAGCCATACCGGAGCGGGAGGGCCTGATGAGCAGTTCTTC; CDR3 protein: CASSHTGAGGPDEQFF
clone size: .; V gene: TRBV29-1; J gene: TRBJ1-1; D gene: .; CDR3 DNA: TGCAGCGTTGTCCGAGACAAGCTTCTGAGGAACACTGAAGCTTTCTTT; CDR3 protein: CSVVRDKLLRNTEAFF
clone size: .; V gene: TRBV27; J gene: TRBJ2-7; D gene: .; CDR3 DNA: TGTGCCAGCAGCCCTAGCTTAACGACAGGCTACGAGCAGTACTTC; CDR3 protein: CASSPSLTTGYEQYF
clone size: .; V gene: TRBV19; J gene: TRBJ1-4; D gene: .; CDR3 DNA: TGTGCCAGTATGGGCGGTGAAAAACTGTTTTTT; CDR3 protein: CASMGGEKLFF
clone size: .; V gene: TRBV12-3/TRBV12-4; J gene: TRBJ2-1; D gene: .; CDR3 DNA: TGTGCCAGCAGTTTAGGGAGTAATATCGATGAGCAGTTCTTC; CDR3 protein: CASSLGSNIDEQFF
clone size: few; V gene: TRBV10-3; J gene: TRBJ1-3; D gene: .; CDR3 DNA: TGTGCCGCTGGGCGGACTGGAAACACCATATATTTT; CDR3 protein: CAAGRTGNTIYF
clone size: few; V gene: TRBV10-3; J gene: TRBJ2-1; D gene: .; CDR3 DNA: TGTGCCATCAGTGATAAAGGACGAAACTCCTACAATGAGCAGTTCTTC; CDR3 protein: CAISDKGRNSYNEQFF
clone size: .; V gene: TRBV24-1; J gene: TRBJ2-7; D gene: .; CDR3 DNA: TGTGCCTCCCCATTGGTTCGCTACGAGCAGTACTTC; CDR3 protein: CASPLVRYEQYF
clone size: few; V gene: TRBV5-1; J gene: TRBJ1-3; D gene: .; CDR3 DNA: TGCGCCAGCAGCACAGACAGCGGAAACACCATATATTTT; CDR3 protein: CASSTDSGNTIYF
clone size: .; V gene: TRBV21-1; J gene: TRBJ1-2; D gene: .; CDR3 DNA: TGTGCCAACAATACAGCGGGACAGGAAAACTATGGCTACACCTTC; CDR3 protein: CANNTAGQENYGYTF
clone size: few; V gene: TRBV28; J gene: TRBJ1-1; D gene: .; CDR3 DNA: TGTGCCACCAAATTCTGGGGAGGTTCGAACACTGAAGCTTTCTTT; CDR3 protein: CATKFWGGSNTEAFF
clone size: .; V gene: TRBV2; J gene: TRBJ1-4; D gene: .; CDR3 DNA: TGTGCCAGCAGTGAACCGACCCCTGGTGACGGTGAAAAACTGTTTTTT; CDR3 protein: CASSEPTPGDGEKLFF
clone size: few; V gene: TRBV20-1; J gene: TRBJ1-2; D gene: TRBD1; CDR3 DNA: TGCAGTTGGGACAGGGAAAACTATGGCTACACCTTC; CDR3 protein: CSWDRENYGYTF
clone size: .; V gene: TRBV12-3/TRBV12-4; J gene: TRBJ1-6; D gene: .; CDR3 DNA: TGTGCCAGCAACTACAGGGCCAATTCACCCCTCCACTTT; CDR3 protein: CASNYRANSPLHF
clone size: .; V gene: TRBV5-1; J gene: TRBJ1-1; D gene: TRBD1; CDR3 DNA: TGCGCCAGCAGCCTCACCGGGACAGGGGAGAACACTGAAGCTTTCTTT; CDR3 protein: CASSLTGTGENTEAFF
clone size: .; V gene: TRBV3-1; J gene: TRBJ2-7; D gene: .; CDR3 DNA: TGTGCCAGCAGCCACATGAGTTACGAGCAGTACTTC; CDR3 protein: CASSHMSYEQYF
clone size: few; V gene: TRBV18; J gene: TRBJ2-3; D gene: TRBD1; CDR3 DNA: TGTGCCAGCTCACCCAGACAGGGGGCTAGCACAGATACGCAGTATTTT; CDR3 protein: CASSPRQGASTDTQYF
clone size: .; V gene: TRBV2; J gene: TRBJ1-1; D gene: .; CDR3 DNA: TGTGCCAGCAGTGAACGAGGGGTAAGGACTGAAGCTTTCTTT; CDR3 protein: CASSERGVRTEAFF
clone size: .; V gene: TRBV3-1; J gene: TRBJ2-1; D gene: .; CDR3 DNA: TGTGCCAGCAGCCAAGATACAGGACGAGGGCAGTTCTTC; CDR3 protein: CASSQDTGRGQFF
clone size: few; V gene: TRBV12-3/TRBV12-4; J gene: TRBJ2-5; D gene: .; CDR3 DNA: TGTGCCAGCAGTTTTCGGGCTGCGCAAGAGACCCAGTACTTC; CDR3 protein: CASSFRAAQETQYF
clone size: .; V gene: TRBV9; J gene: TRBJ2-1; D gene: .; CDR3 DNA: TGTGCCAGCAGCGTAGACCTAGGTGGATTGGAGCAGTTCTTC; CDR3 protein: CASSVDLGGLEQFF
clone size: few; V gene: TRBV4-2; J gene: TRBJ2-5; D gene: TRBD1; CDR3 DNA: TGTGCCAGCAGCCAATTAACAGGGGAAGAGACCCAGTACTTC; CDR3 protein: CASSQLTGEETQYF
clone size: few; V gene: TRBV5-8; J gene: TRBJ2-5; D gene: TRBD1; CDR3 DNA: TGTGCCAGCAGCAGGGACCCCGGGACAGGATTTCTGGAGACCCAGTACTTC; CDR3 protein: CASSRDPGTGFLETQYF
clone size: .; V gene: TRBV5-1; J gene: TRBJ2-1; D gene: .; CDR3 DNA: TGCGCCACCGGACGGGGCTCCTACAATGAGCAGTTCTTC; CDR3 protein: CATGRGSYNEQFF
clone size: .; V gene: TRBV27; J gene: TRBJ2-1; D gene: TRBD2; CDR3 DNA: TGTGCCAGCAGTACTCGAGCGGGAGGGGGTGAGCAGTTCTTC; CDR3 protein: CASSTRAGGGEQFF
clone size: .; V gene: TRBV5-1; J gene: TRBJ2-7; D gene: .; CDR3 DNA: TGCGCCAGCAGCACGACGGGGCTCTACGAGCAGTACTTC; CDR3 protein: CASSTTGLYEQYF
clone size: few; V gene: TRBV3-1; J gene: TRBJ2-5; D gene: TRBD2; CDR3 DNA: TGTGCCAGCAGCCGCGTAGCGGGAGCGAGGTCGGAGACCCAGTACTTC; CDR3 protein: CASSRVAGARSETQYF
clone size: .; V gene: TRBV20-1; J gene: TRBJ2-7; D gene: .; CDR3 DNA: TGCAGTGCTAGAGGGACCCAGGCGTACGAGCAGTACTTC; CDR3 protein: CSARGTQAYEQYF
clone size: few; V gene: TRBV10-3; J gene: TRBJ2-5; D gene: TRBD2; CDR3 DNA: TGTGCCATCAGTGAGAGTAGCGGGGCATCCAAAGGGACCCAGTACTTC; CDR3 protein: CAISESSGASKGTQYF
clone size: few; V gene: TRBV25-1; J gene: TRBJ2-1; D gene: TRBD2; CDR3 DNA: TGTGCCAGCAGAAGCGGGACCTACAATGAGCAGTTCTTC; CDR3 protein: CASRSGTYNEQFF
clone size: few; V gene: TRBV12-3/TRBV12-4; J gene: TRBJ2-3; D gene: TRBD2; CDR3 DNA: TGTGCCAGCAGGATAGCGGGAGGGCGTACAGATACGCAGTATTTT; CDR3 protein: CASRIAGGRTDTQYF
clone size: .; V gene: TRBV20-1; J gene: TRBJ1-1; D gene: .; CDR3 DNA: TGCAGTGCTAATCGTGGGAACACTGAAGCTTTCTTT; CDR3 protein: CSANRGNTEAFF
clone size: .; V gene: TRBV20-1; J gene: TRBJ2-3; D gene: TRBD2; CDR3 DNA: TGCAGTGCAGCGGGAGGGGATTCTAGCACAGATACGCAGTATTTT; CDR3 protein: CSAAGGDSSTDTQYF
clone size: .; V gene: TRBV5-5; J gene: TRBJ2-5; D gene: .; CDR3 DNA: TGTGCCAGCGCCCCAGTGGGGGAGACCCAGTACTTC; CDR3 protein: CASAPVGETQYF
clone size: .; V gene: TRBV12-5; J gene: TRBJ2-5; D gene: .; CDR3 DNA: TGTGCTAGTGGCGTTGGGGCCTTCGGGGAGACCCAGTACTTC; CDR3 protein: CASGVGAFGETQYF
clone size: .; V gene: TRBV2; J gene: TRBJ2-1; D gene: TRBD2; CDR3 DNA: TGTGCCAGCAGACGACTAGCGGGGGGTCCGAATGAGCAGTTCTTC; CDR3 protein: CASRRLAGGPNEQFF
clone size: once; V gene: TRBV7-9; J gene: TRBJ2-7; D gene: TRBD1; CDR3 DNA: TGTGCCAGCAGCTTAGTGGCAGGGGGCCACGAGCAGCACTTC; CDR3 protein: CASSLVAGGHEQHF
clone size: few; V gene: TRBV11-2; J gene: TRBJ1-4; D gene: TRBD1; CDR3 DNA: TGTGCCAGCAGCCCACGGACAGGGAATGAAAAACTGTTTTTT; CDR3 protein: CASSPRTGNEKLFF
clone size: .; V gene: TRBV12-3/TRBV12-4; J gene: TRBJ1-4; D gene: .; CDR3 DNA: TGTGCCAGCAGCCGTCACCGGATCGTTCAGGAAAAACTGTTTTTT; CDR3 protein: CASSRHRIVQEKLFF
clone size: few; V gene: TRBV11-2; J gene: TRBJ2-1; D gene: TRBD1; CDR3 DNA: TGTGCCAGCAGCTTATCGGGACAGGGGCCCAAAGAGCAGTTCTTC; CDR3 protein: CASSLSGQGPKEQFF
clone size: .; V gene: TRBV12-3/TRBV12-4; J gene: TRBJ2-1; D gene: TRBD2; CDR3 DNA: TGTGCCAGCAACCTTAGCGGGGGGGCTTCTGAGCAGTTCTTC; CDR3 protein: CASNLSGGASEQFF
clone size: few; V gene: TRBV12-3/TRBV12-4; J gene: TRBJ2-4; D gene: .; CDR3 DNA: TGTGCCAGCAGTAGATCAGACCACGGGGCCAAAAACATTCAGTACTTC; CDR3 protein: CASSRSDHGAKNIQYF
clone size: .; V gene: TRBV28; J gene: TRBJ2-3; D gene: TRBD1; CDR3 DNA: TGTGCCAGCAGTTCCGGGACAGGGGTCCCCTCAGATACGCAGTATTTT; CDR3 protein: CASSSGTGVPSDTQYF
clone size: .; V gene: TRBV15; J gene: TRBJ2-7; D gene: TRBD1; CDR3 DNA: TGTGCCACCAGAGCTAGACAGGGTTCCTACGAGCAGTACTTC; CDR3 protein: CATRARQGSYEQYF
clone size: .; V gene: TRBV5-7; J gene: TRBJ2-3; D gene: .; CDR3 DNA: TGTGCCAGCAGCTTGTCGTCTCAGCCGACCTTCACAGATACGCAGTATTTT; CDR3 protein: CASSLSSQPTFTDTQYF
clone size: few; V gene: TRBV19; J gene: TRBJ2-1; D gene: .; CDR3 DNA: TGTGCCAGTAGTAGCCAGATACTAGTTCTGAATGAGCAGTTCTTC; CDR3 protein: CASSSQILVLNEQFF